Shown below are 21 T cell receptor beta chains from a single sample sequenced in a study of OX40 agonist ivuxolimab in advanced cancers. This table comes from immunoSEQ multiplex PCR, and its TCRdb copy is limited to in-frame clones, with some not included. The sample yields some 100,000 clones, under 90% seen once. The source was CD4+ or CD8+ T cells sorted from blood, collected in a trial of the OX40 agonist ivuxolimab. These receptors came from an adult with an advanced solid tumor such as melanoma, head and neck, liver or kidney cancer.

J is TRBJ2-2 and V is TRBV10-1; D remains ambiguous. CDR3 length equals 16 residues. CDR1 and CDR2 (germline): WNHNN, SYGVQD (reference sequence). Trimming pared 3 bases from V and 1 base from J, leaving 12 bases between. In nucleotides, the CDR3 is TGCGCCAGCAGTGATTACGGCAATGGGAACACCGGGGAGCTGTTTTTT. It yields the protein CASSDYGNGNTGELFF.

The chain joins TRBV6-6 to TRBJ2-7, with 9 bases fitting TRBD2. V dropped 5 bases and J dropped 0; count of bases not matched to a gene: 8. CDR1 and CDR2 from the germline V gene are MNHNY and SVGAGI (reference sequence). CDR3 size: 16 residues. CDR3 residues: CASSGGGGLSSYEQYF. CDR3 DNA sequence: TGTGCCAGCAGTGGCGGGGGGGGGCTCAGCTCCTACGAGCAGTACTTC.

The J gene is TRBJ2-7, the V gene TRBV6-6, with TRBD1 matching 7 bases. The length of the CDR3 is 15 residues. CDR1 is MNHNY, CDR2 SVGAGI, per germline (reference sequence). Losses at the gene ends were 4 bases for V and 1 base for J; bases not matched to a gene: 7. DNA of the CDR3: TGTGCCAGCAGTTCAAGGGGGCCCCATTCCTACGAGCAGTACTTC. Translating gives CASSSRGPHSYEQYF.

The chain joins TRBV25-1 to TRBJ2-3; D unresolved. Looked up from germline, CDR1 is MGHDK and CDR2 is SYGVNS. The CDR3 is 12 residues long. The V end was cut by 6 bases, the J end by 1 base, with 5 bases between. This CDR3 is CASSAGTDTQYF. The CDR3 region has the DNA TGTGCCAGCAGCGCGGGCACAGATACGCAGTATTTT.

The chain links TRBV7-3 to TRBJ2-1, with D perhaps TRBD1 (6 bases). The CDR3 length is 14 residues. CDR1 is SGHTA and CDR2 is FQGTGA in the germline V gene. Trimming left V 2 bases short and J 9 bases short, with 14 bases between. CDR3 nucleotide sequence: TGTGCCAGCAGCTTAGGAGAACAGGGATTTGAGCAGTTCTTC. Its protein is CASSLGEQGFEQFF. Full variable domain (remainder filled in from reference TRBV7-3 and TRBJ2-1): GAGVSQTPSNKVTEKGKYVELRCDPISGHTALYWYRQSLGQGPEFLIYFQGTGAADDSGLPNDRFFAVRPEGSVSTLKIQRTERGDSAVYLCASSLGEQGFEQFFGPGTRLTVL.

This clone was seen a single time. This sequence joins TRBV19 and TRBJ2-7; D is perhaps TRBD1 or TRBD2 (5 bases each). The germline CDR1 and CDR2 sequences are LNHDA and SQIVND (reference sequence). V gave up 9 bases and J gave up 3 bases, with 27 bases separating them. The CDR3 is 17 residues long. DNA for the CDR3: TGTGCCAGACCATATAACCGGGACCTCTTAAGGGTCTACGAGCAGTACGTC. Protein product: CARPYNRDLLRVYEQYV.

V gene TRBV9 combines with J gene TRBJ1-1; weak D call: TRBD1 (5 bases). CDR3 size: 15 residues. The germline V gene has CDR1 SGDLS and CDR2 YYNGEE. The V gene lost 6 bases and the J gene lost 6 bases, with 21 bases spanning the gap. CDR3 coding DNA: TGTGCCAGCAACTCGGGGGTATCTCGGGGGTCTGAAGCTTTCTTT. Amino acid sequence: CASNSGVSRGSEAFF.

In its sample, this clone was seen once. The V call is TRBV6-5, the J call TRBJ2-5; no clear D. CDR3 length: 12 amino acids. CDR1 and CDR2 from the germline V gene are MNHEY and SVGAGI. The CDR3 DNA sequence: TGTGCATACGGACGGGACCAAGAGACCCAGTACTTC. Translation gives CAYGRDQETQYF.

V is TRBV19 and J is TRBJ2-5, with a weak D call TRBD1 (5 bases). Trimming cost V 5 bases and J 5 bases, with 9 bases left between them. CDR1 LNHDA and CDR2 SQIVND come from the germline V gene (reference sequence). The CDR3 is 12 amino acids. CDR3 bases: TGTGCCAGTAGTTTGGGGCATGAGACCCAGTACTTC. Amino acid sequence: CASSLGHETQYF.

V usage is TRBV5-6 and J usage is TRBJ2-3; 10 bases map to TRBD1. Germline V gene lookup returns CDR1 SGHDT and CDR2 YYEEEE. CDR3 size: 14 residues. V was clipped by 5 bases and J by 10 bases; unmatched bases: 10. The CDR3 coding sequence is TGTGCCAGCAGTTCCGGGACAGGGGAGTTTTCGCAGTATTTT. Residues: CASSSGTGEFSQYF. The complete variable domain, with remaining parts taken from reference TRBV5-6 and TRBJ2-3, reads DAGVTQSPTHLIKTRGQQVTLRCSPKSGHDTVSWYQQALGQGPQFIFQYYEEEERQRGNFPDRFSGHQFPNYSSELNVNALLLGDSALYLCASSSGTGEFSQYFGPGTRLTVL.

This CDR3 is CASTASAMGTEAFF. The CDR3 coding sequence is TGTGCCAGCACCGCAAGCGCCATGGGCACTGAAGCTTTCTTT. The chain employs TRBV7-9 and TRBJ1-1, with D uncertain. The CDR3 spans 14 residues. V dropped 7 bases and J dropped 4 bases, with 16 bases sitting between them. Germline V gives CDR1 SEHNR, CDR2 FQNEAQ (reference sequence).

The V gene is TRBV7-8, the J gene TRBJ2-3; a possible D gene is TRBD1 (6 bases). The CDR3 is 16 residues long. V lost 6 bases to trimming and J lost 4 bases, with 20 bases between them. Germline V gene data show CDR1 as SGHVS and CDR2 as FQNEAQ. The CDR3 DNA is TGTGCCAGCAGAAAACAGGGACAATATTTGGCAGATACGCAGTATTTT. It is translated as CASRKQGQYLADTQYF.

The rearrangement links TRBV6-1 to TRBJ2-3; unclear D gene. V was trimmed by 5 bases and J by 0 bases, leaving 6 bases between them. The CDR3 contains 13 residues. Germline-derived CDR1 and CDR2 are MNHNS and SASEGT. CDR3 sequence (DNA): TGTGCCAGCAGTTTCGACAGCACAGATACGCAGTATTTT. Translating gives CASSFDSTDTQYF.

This clone came up once. This chain uses TRBV5-1 with TRBJ1-1, with TRBD1 matching over 10 bases. Trimming at V came to 0 bases and at J to 4 bases, leaving 0 bases not matched to a gene. The CDR3 consists of 14 residues. The germline V gene has CDR1 SGHRS and CDR2 YFSETQ. CDR3 DNA: TGCGCCAGCAGCTTGGGGACAGGGGGCACTGAAGCTTTCTTT. It encodes CASSLGTGGTEAFF.

This chain links TRBV6-1 with TRBJ2-5, with TRBD2 identical over 8 bases. The CDR3 is 12 residues long. Germline lookup yields CDR1 MNHNS and CDR2 SASEGT. J was trimmed by 9 bases and V by 8 bases; bases with no gene match: 8. Written as DNA, the CDR3 is TGTGCCAGCTACGACACGGGAGGGGCCCAGTACTTC. Its protein product is CASYDTGGAQYF.

The chain combines TRBV25-1 with TRBJ1-4; D call uncertain. Per germline, CDR1 MGHDK and CDR2 SYGVNS. V was shortened by 4 bases and J by 8 bases, with 20 bases between the two germline ends. The CDR3 consists of 16 residues. This CDR3 is CASSGITRVSYEKLFF. The CDR3 region has the DNA TGTGCCAGCAGTGGGATTACGAGGGTATCGTACGAAAAACTGTTTTTT.

A word on this clone: Distinct nucleotide sequences in the sample also encode this CDR3. The chain uses TRBV28 and TRBJ1-1, with D perhaps matching TRBD1 (6 bases). There are 13 residues in the CDR3. Between the trimmed V and J ends, which lost 6 bases and 4 bases, there was a span of 12 bases. Germline lookup yields CDR1 MDHEN and CDR2 SYDVKM. Written as DNA, the CDR3 is TGTGCCAGCAGAATTCAGGGGAGCACTGAAGCTTTCTTT. It yields the protein CASRIQGSTEAFF.

The chain has TRBV28 and TRBJ1-5, with 8 nucleotides matching TRBD1. The CDR3 is made up of 15 amino acids. Germline lookup yields CDR1 MDHEN and CDR2 SYDVKM. The J segment lost 4 bases and the V segment lost 5 bases, leaving 7 bases of the junction unmatched. CDR3 loop: CASSVGQGWNQPQHF. The CDR3 bases are TGTGCCAGCAGTGTCGGACAGGGATGGAATCAGCCCCAGCATTTT.

V gene TRBV19 combines with J gene TRBJ2-3, with a tentative D call TRBD1 (6 bases). Germline CDR1 LNHDA, CDR2 SQIVND (reference sequence). V lost 3 bases and J lost 0, with 13 bases in between. CDR3 length equals 16 residues. The CDR3 sequence is CASSMDWTDSTDTQYF. CDR3 bases: TGTGCCAGTAGTATGGATTGGACAGACAGCACAGATACGCAGTATTTT.

The gene calls are TRBV9 and TRBJ1-2, with a possible D match to TRBD1 (6 bases). The germline V gene encodes CDR1 SGDLS and CDR2 YYNGEE. The CDR3 sequence is 14 residues long. V shed 0 bases and J shed 5 bases, with 11 bases lying between them. The CDR3: CASSVGRGSYGYTF. CDR3 nucleotides: TGTGCCAGCAGCGTAGGGAGGGGGAGTTATGGCTACACCTTC.

Concerning this clone: The same CDR3 is also encoded by other DNA sequences in this sample. The V and J genes are TRBV7-2 and TRBJ1-1, with D unclear. The germline V gene has CDR1 SGHTA and CDR2 FQGNSA. CDR3 length equals 13 residues. Trimming took 1 base from V and 1 from J, leaving 4 bases between them. CDR3 amino acids: CASSLDRNTEAFF. CDR3 coding DNA: TGTGCCAGCAGCTTAGACCGGAACACTGAAGCTTTCTTT.